Shown below are 3 T cell receptor beta chains from a single sample sequenced in a study of T cells in Graves' hyperthyroidism and ophthalmopathy. Researchers amplified the TCR beta CDR3 regions from RNA transcripts. A first-round RT-PCR of the TCR CDR3 used the HTBI primer set. MiXCR, run by TCRdb on the multiplex PCR reads, gives a single entry per CDR3 protein. The sample carries approximately 870,000 distinct CDR3 sequences, roughly 37% recorded once. Material: blood. The receptors here all came from a young man with Graves' hyperthyroidism.

The chain is built from TRBV5-1 and TRBJ1-1; perhaps TRBD1 as D (6 bases). The V gene's germline CDR1 is SGHRS and CDR2 YFSETQ. The CDR3 is 14 residues long. Trimming left V 6 bases short and J 1 base short, with 13 bases between. CDR3 region: CASTEGHRNTEAFF. The CDR3 DNA sequence: TGCGCCAGCACTGAGGGACACCGGAACACTGAAGCTTTCTTT. The full variable domain, with the rest looked up from reference TRBV5-1 and TRBJ1-1, is KAGVTQTPRYLIKTRGQQVTLSCSPISGHRSVSWYQQTPGQGLQFLFEYFSETQRNKGNFPGRFSGRQFSNSRSEMNVSTLELGDSALYLCASTEGHRNTEAFFGQGTRLTVV.

This clonotype appeared many times. CDR3 nucleotides: TGTGCCAGTAGTTGGCAGGGTAGGACTGAAGCTTTCTTT. It translates to CASSWQGRTEAFF. The chain combines TRBV19 with TRBJ1-1; tentatively, D is TRBD1 (5 bases). This CDR3 contains 13 residues. In germline, CDR1 is LNHDA, CDR2 SQIVND (reference sequence). Trimming removed 5 bases at V and 5 bases at J, with 12 bases between.

V gene TRBV11-2 combines with J gene TRBJ2-7, with D possibly TRBD2 on 5 matching bases. Germline CDR1 is SGHAT and CDR2 is FQNNGV. V was pared by 2 bases and J by 4 bases, with 9 bases between. The CDR3 spans 13 residues. The CDR3 DNA reads TGTGCCAGCAGCTTAATGGACTTATACGAGCAGTACTTC. This codes for CASSLMDLYEQYF.